The text below deals with one T cell receptor (beta chain). This sample was included in a study of control samples from healthy donors and cancer patients. Clones were sequenced by immunoSEQ multiplex PCR, and TCRdb holds only the in-frame ones, with some missing. The sample lists 75,000 to 90,000 clones, about nine tenths occurring once. The CDR3 consists of 16 residues. CDR1 is KGHSH and CDR2 is LQKENI in the germline V gene. The V end lost 0 bases, the J end lost 7 bases, and 15 bases lay between the germline ends. The clonotype comes from a man between 50 and 59 years old in good health. The rearrangement uses TRBV18 and TRBJ1-4; D possibly corresponds to TRBD1 (6 bases). Material: blood. The CDR3 DNA reads TGTGCCAGCTCACCACCCGGACAGAAAGTTTTTGAAAAACTGTTTTTT. Amino acids: CASSPPGQKVFEKLFF.